The 19 T cell receptor beta chains below were found in one sample sequenced in a study of blood T cell repertoires in COVID-19. Using immunoSEQ multiplex PCR, the repertoire was profiled, and TCRdb retains in-frame clones only, with some absent. The profile shows roughly 180,000 clones, more than 65% of them singletons. Sequencing used PBMCs or T cells enriched from blood (not recorded which). Source of these receptors: a man aged 50 or older who had recovered from COVID-19.

There are a few counts of this clone. The V gene is TRBV5-8, the J gene TRBJ1-3, with D perhaps matching TRBD1 (5 bases). Trimming removed 2 bases from V and 1 base from J, with 7 bases in between. The V gene's germline CDR1 is SGHTS and CDR2 YDEGEE. The CDR3 sequence is 14 residues long. The CDR3 loop reads CASSFQGSGNTIYF. The CDR3 bases are TGTGCCAGCAGCTTTCAGGGTTCTGGAAACACCATATATTTT.

J is TRBJ2-7 and V is TRBV21-1; the tabulated D call, TRBD1, remains unverified against the DNA. TRBV21-1 represents a pseudogene. The CDR3 has 12 amino acids. The CDR3 spells CASWDRPYEQYF. The CDR3 DNA is TGTGCCAGCTGGGACAGACCCTACGAGCAGTACTTC.

The rearrangement uses TRBV7-2 and TRBJ1-5; D is possibly TRBD1 (6 bases). The germline V and J ends were trimmed by 5 bases and 1 base, with 12 bases remaining between them. The CDR3 spans 15 residues. From germline, CDR1 is SGHTA and CDR2 FQGNSA. The CDR3, as DNA: TGTGCCAGCAGCGTAGACAGGATGAGCAATCAGCCCCAGCATTTT. Translation gives CASSVDRMSNQPQHF.

This clone was picked up a small number of times. This rearrangement joins TRBV27 to TRBJ1-2, with 7 bases fitting TRBD1. CDR1 is MNHEY, CDR2 SMNVEV, per germline (reference sequence). The CDR3 is 14 amino acids. The V and J ends lost 9 bases and 2 bases, in that order; junction bases with no gene match: 9. The chain's CDR3 is CASNTGAPNYGYTF. Here the CDR3 DNA reads TGTGCCAGTAATACAGGGGCCCCAAACTATGGCTACACCTTC.

The table lists this clone with a few counts. The chain has TRBV2 and TRBJ1-4; D is undetermined. CDR1 and CDR2 (germline): SNHLY, FYNNEI. This CDR3 comprises 13 residues. V lost 3 bases and J lost 8, with 10 bases in between. The CDR3 spells CASSDPGGEKLFF. In nucleotides, the CDR3 is TGTGCCAGCAGTGACCCAGGAGGGGAAAAACTGTTTTTT.

The rearrangement links TRBV19 to TRBJ2-5; D not resolved. The CDR3 spans 12 residues. CDR1 LNHDA and CDR2 SQIVND come from the germline V gene (reference sequence). Trimming cost V 5 bases and J 2 bases, with 6 bases left between them. The CDR3 region is CASSSSQETQYF. As DNA, the CDR3 is TGTGCCAGTAGTTCCAGTCAAGAGACCCAGTACTTC.

This clone was seen a few times. The gene calls are TRBV5-1 and TRBJ1-6; 10 bases are shared with TRBD1. This CDR3 spans 17 amino acids. Germline V lookup: CDR1 SGHRS, CDR2 YFSETQ. V was pared by 4 bases and J by 6 bases, with 10 bases of the junction left unmatched. The CDR3 bases are TGCGCCAGCAGCGTACAGACCGGGACAGGGGCTAATTCACCCCTCCACTTT. Protein product: CASSVQTGTGANSPLHF.

V is TRBV6-5 and J is TRBJ2-3; 13 nucleotides line up with TRBD2. Germline trimming cut 7 bases from V and 2 bases from J; bases unmatched to any gene: 3. Germline-derived CDR1 and CDR2 are MNHEY and SVGAGI. CDR3 length equals 15 residues. The CDR3 DNA reads as TGTGCCAGCAATGGACTAGCGGGGGACACAGATACGCAGTATTTT. It translates to CASNGLAGDTDTQYF.

J is TRBJ1-1 and V is TRBV3-1 (or the pseudogene TRBV3-2), with D uncertain. V was cut by 5 bases and J by 1 base, with 8 bases left in between. The germline CDR1 and CDR2 sequences are LGHDT and YNNKEL (reference sequence). This CDR3 has 13 amino acids. CDR3 coding DNA: TGTGCCAGCAGCGAACAACGGAACACTGAAGCTTTCTTT. Its translation is CASSEQRNTEAFF.

The table lists this clone with a few counts. V usage is TRBV12-3 or TRBV12-4 and J usage is TRBJ1-5; TRBD1 aligns across 7 bases. With V trimmed by 7 bases and J by 11 bases, 11 bases remained unmatched. The CDR3 covers 13 residues. CDR3 bases: TGTGCCAGCAATTCAGGACAGGCAGCGTCCCAGCATTTT. Translating it yields CASNSGQAASQHF.

This chain links TRBV3-1 (or the pseudogene TRBV3-2) with TRBJ2-3; 8 positions match TRBD2. CDR3 length: 14 residues. The germline gives CDR1 LGHDT, CDR2 YNNKEL (reference sequence). Unmatched junction bases numbered 1, after V lost 2 bases and J lost 3 bases. The CDR3, as DNA: TGTGCCAGCAGCCAAACTAGCGGTACAGATACGCAGTATTTT. This translates into CASSQTSGTDTQYF.

CDR3 nucleotides: TGTGCCTGGACCTCCCCGGGGAGTAGCTACAATGAGCAGTTCTTC. Translated: CAWTSPGSSYNEQFF. This rearrangement joins TRBV30 to TRBJ2-1, with D tentatively TRBD2 (5 bases). The germline CDR1 and CDR2 sequences are GTSNPN and SVGIG (reference sequence). The V and J ends lost 4 bases and 3 bases respectively, with 16 bases between them. The CDR3 contains 15 residues.

CDR3 bases: TGTGCCAGCTCACCGTCGGGGAGTACTGAAGCTTTCTTT. Residues: CASSPSGSTEAFF. V usage is TRBV18 and J usage is TRBJ1-1; D unclear. V shed 3 bases and J shed 5 bases, with 10 bases lying between them. Germline V gene data show CDR1 as KGHSH and CDR2 as LQKENI. This CDR3 spans 13 amino acids.

The chain couples TRBV27 to TRBJ1-2, with D possibly TRBD1 on 6 matching bases. Trimming removed 6 bases at V and 6 bases at J, with 11 bases between. The CDR3 loop spans 12 amino acids. Germline V CDR1 and CDR2: MNHEY, SMNVEV (reference sequence). CDR3: CASRGRGHGYTF. The CDR3 nucleotides are TGTGCCAGCAGGGGCAGGGGCCATGGCTACACCTTC.

The V and J genes are TRBV7-2 and TRBJ1-3; D may be TRBD1 (5 bases). CDR3 length: 16 residues. V lost 5 bases to trimming and J lost 3 bases, with 17 bases between them. Germline V gene sequence: CDR1 SGHTA, CDR2 FQGNSA. The CDR3 DNA follows: TGTGCCAGCAGCCCCCGGCGGGGGAGGGATGGAAACACCATATATTTT. Translating gives CASSPRRGRDGNTIYF.

The chain couples TRBV7-3 to TRBJ2-1; possible D gene TRBD1, 6 bases. The length of the CDR3 is 16 residues. The V gene's germline CDR1 is SGHTA and CDR2 FQGTGA. The V gene lost 4 bases and the J gene lost 0 bases, with 13 bases spanning the gap. CDR3 sequence: CASSSKQGSSYNEQFF. Here the CDR3 DNA reads TGTGCCAGCAGCTCAAAACAGGGCAGCTCCTACAATGAGCAGTTCTTC.

The chain combines TRBV19 with TRBJ1-1; D remains ambiguous. The CDR3 loop spans 13 amino acids. Trimming stripped 3 bases from V and 7 bases from J, with 12 bases between. The germline gives CDR1 LNHDA, CDR2 SQIVND (reference sequence). CDR3 amino acids: CASSIPGSGEAFF. DNA of the CDR3: TGTGCCAGTAGTATCCCGGGAAGTGGTGAAGCTTTCTTT.

The chain couples TRBV5-4 to TRBJ1-2; D gene ambiguous. CDR3 length equals 12 residues. Trimming took off 2 bases at V and 3 bases at J, with 5 bases between the two ends. Germline CDR1 is SGHNT and CDR2 is YYREEE (reference sequence). The CDR3 here is CASSLPDYGYTF. CDR3 coding DNA: TGTGCCAGCAGCTTACCGGACTATGGCTACACCTTC.

This chain uses TRBV5-4 with TRBJ2-5; perhaps TRBD1 as D (6 bases). Trimming cost V 4 bases and J 4 bases, with 11 bases left between them. From germline, CDR1 is SGHNT and CDR2 YYREEE (reference sequence). This CDR3 region has 13 residues. The CDR3 sequence is CASSGRGGETQYF. The CDR3 nucleotides are TGTGCCAGCAGCGGCAGGGGCGGAGAGACCCAGTACTTC.